The present T cell receptor (beta chain) was sequenced within a study of post-analysis software for immune sequencing data. Findings of the study overall: Normalized Chao1 diversity was significantly lower in multiple sclerosis patients than in controls. The five TRBV segments detected at higher frequency in patients than in controls included TRBV5-6, TRBV5-1 and TRBV20-1.

Points on this clonotype: Its cognate antigen is unknown.

cDNA libraries for TCR beta contained unique molecular identifiers. Around 500,000 cDNA molecules were obtained from 1 to 10 million T cells. From the PCR reads, TCRdb called clonotypes with MiXCR, one entry per CDR3 protein. The table shows roughly 430,000 distinct CDR3 sequences, with 39% occurring only once. Germline V gene sequence: CDR1 SQVTM, CDR2 ANQGSEA. Trimming removed 1 base from V and 6 bases from J; junction bases left unmatched: 6. The length of the CDR3 is 14 residues. The genes are TRBV29-1 and TRBJ1-1, with 9 positions matching TRBD1. The receptor was derived from a girl aged 2-10 years with multiple sclerosis. Sequencing was done on a sample of blood. The CDR3 reads CSVEGTDRGSEAFF. CDR3 DNA sequence: TGCAGCGTTGAAGGTACGGACAGGGGCTCTGAAGCTTTCTTT.